These 30 T cell receptor beta chains came from one sample sequenced in a study of cytomegalovirus exposure and HLA in healthy donors. Primers included in the PCR were 60 Vbeta and 13 Jbeta primers. The protocol was immunoSEQ multiplex PCR, while the TCRdb copy is restricted to in-frame clones and leaves out a portion. Seen here are 170,000 or so clones, 80% observed once, and the top ten hold around 5.8%. Material: PBMCs. The receptors originated from a male donor in good health and CMV-seropositive.

The chain joins TRBV10-3 to TRBJ2-7, with TRBD2 identical over 11 bases. The CDR3 totals 15 residues. Per germline, CDR1 ENHRY and CDR2 SYGVKD. After removal of 4 bases from V and 1 base from J, the junction contained 3 bases not matched to a gene. The CDR3 loop reads CAISVLAGGSYEQYF. Here the CDR3 DNA reads TGTGCCATCAGTGTGCTAGCGGGAGGATCCTACGAGCAGTACTTC.

This clone was seen just once. The rearrangement uses TRBV5-4 and TRBJ2-5, with 14 positions matching TRBD2. V lost 4 bases and J lost 4; bases outside the gene matches: 6. CDR3 length: 16 amino acids. CDR1 is SGHNT, CDR2 YYREEE, per germline (reference sequence). The CDR3 DNA is TGTGCCAGCAGCCATGGGACTAGCGGGAGATTAGAGACCCAGTACTTC. It is translated as CASSHGTSGRLETQYF.

The V call is TRBV28, the J call TRBJ1-1; TRBD1 aligns across 11 bases. The CDR3 totals 15 residues. The V segment lost 5 bases and the J segment 3 bases; nucleotides outside the gene matches: 5. CDR1 is MDHEN and CDR2 is SYDVKM in the germline V gene. In DNA form, the CDR3 reads TGTGCCAGCAGTCTACCGGGACAGGGGGACACTGAAGCTTTCTTT. This encodes CASSLPGQGDTEAFF.

This chain links TRBV29-1 with TRBJ1-3; 8 bases are shared with TRBD1. In germline, CDR1 is SQVTM, CDR2 ANQGSEA. V gave up 7 bases and J gave up 4 bases; unmatched junction bases: 6. The CDR3 extends over 13 amino acids. CDR3 coding DNA: TGCAGCGGATTGGACAGGGTAGGAAACACCATATATTTT. Protein product: CSGLDRVGNTIYF. Looking up the rest from reference TRBV29-1 and TRBJ1-3 gives the full variable domain: SAVISQKPSRDICQRGTSLTIQCQVDSQVTMMFWYRQQPGQSLTLIATANQGSEATYESGFVIDKFPISRPNLTFSTLTVSNMSPEDSSIYLCSGLDRVGNTIYFGEGSWLTVV.

The chain uses TRBV5-1 and TRBJ2-1, with 7 nucleotides matching TRBD2. J was trimmed by 7 bases and V by 4 bases; bases with no gene match: 11. The CDR3 has 15 residues. Germline lookup yields CDR1 SGHRS and CDR2 YFSETQ. The CDR3 bases are TGCGCCAGCAGCCCCTTAGCGGGCTGGGATAATGAGCAGTTCTTC. This translates into CASSPLAGWDNEQFF.

The gene calls are TRBV19 and TRBJ2-1; 9 positions match TRBD2. With 6 bases clipped from V and 3 bases from J, the junction kept 9 bases outside the gene matches. CDR3 length equals 16 residues. Germline V CDR1 and CDR2: LNHDA, SQIVND (reference sequence). CDR3 DNA sequence: TGTGCCAGTAGCCCCCTCCCTAGCGGGAACTACAATGAGCAGTTCTTC. Its protein is CASSPLPSGNYNEQFF. Filled out from reference TRBV19 and TRBJ2-1, the complete variable domain reads DGGITQSPKYLFRKEGQNVTLSCEQNLNHDAMYWYRQDPGQGLRLIYYSQIVNDFQKGDIAEGYSVSREKKESFPLTVTSAQKNPTAFYLCASSPLPSGNYNEQFFGPGTRLTVL.

This clone showed up just a few times. The rearrangement joins TRBV11-2 to TRBJ2-1; D uncertain. Germline-derived CDR1 and CDR2 are SGHAT and FQNNGV. The CDR3 runs 18 residues. V dropped 2 bases and J dropped 2 bases, with 19 bases sitting between them. The CDR3 region is CASSLRGSSLLTYNEQFF. As DNA, the CDR3 is TGTGCCAGCAGCTTACGTGGTAGTAGCCTTTTAACCTACAATGAGCAGTTCTTC.

Regarding this clone: Relative to the germline gene, one junction end is altered; a read error may explain this. V gene TRBV7-7 combines with J gene TRBJ2-2; 14 bases agree with TRBD2. Per the germline V gene, CDR1 is SSHAT and CDR2 is FNYEAQ (reference sequence). The CDR3 contains 18 residues. The CDR3 is CASSPGTSGSARTGELFF. DNA of the CDR3: TGTGCTAGCAGCCCCGGGACTAGCGGGAGTGCTCGCACCGGGGAGCTGTTTTTT.

The chain carries TRBV6-1 and TRBJ1-1, with 10 bases matching TRBD1. The CDR3 contains 12 residues. The J segment lost 10 bases and the V segment lost 1 base, leaving 0 bases of the junction unmatched. From germline, CDR1 is MNHNS and CDR2 SASEGT. The CDR3 DNA sequence: TGTGCCAGCAGTGAAGGGGACAGGGGAGCTTTCTTT. Its translation is CASSEGDRGAFF.

This clone has just a few counts. In nucleotides, the CDR3 is TGTGCCAGCTCAACCCTACCTGCTAGCGGGAGCGGAGAGACCCAGTACTTC. Translated, it gives CASSTLPASGSGETQYF. The chain links TRBV18 to TRBJ2-5, with 10 bases identical to TRBD2. The CDR3 totals 17 residues. The V gene's germline CDR1 is KGHSH and CDR2 LQKENI. The V gene end was trimmed by 5 bases and the J gene end by 4 bases; junction bases not matched to a gene: 13.

The rearrangement joins TRBV2 to TRBJ2-7; the D is unclear. Per germline, CDR1 SNHLY and CDR2 FYNNEI. The V end lost 11 bases, the J end lost 2 bases, and 19 bases lay between the germline ends. CDR3 length: 14 amino acids. CDR3 amino acids: CARQEKTNTYEQYF. The CDR3 region has the DNA TGTGCCCGCCAGGAAAAGACCAACACCTACGAGCAGTACTTC.

The J gene is TRBJ2-7, the V gene TRBV29-1; TRBD2 aligns across 9 bases. V shed 5 bases, J shed 1 base, and the junction held 18 bases outside the gene matches. The length of the CDR3 is 18 residues. Germline CDR1 SQVTM, CDR2 ANQGSEA. CDR3: CSVKEGGRKTSGSYEQYF. CDR3 DNA: TGCAGCGTTAAGGAAGGAGGGAGAAAGACTAGCGGATCCTACGAGCAGTACTTC.

The chain couples TRBV5-5 to TRBJ2-1; TRBD2 aligns across 8 bases. CDR1 and CDR2 (germline): SGHKS, YYEKEE (reference sequence). The trim removed 2 bases at V and 5 bases at J, leaving 6 bases unmatched. The CDR3 is made up of 15 amino acids. CDR3 region: CASSLASGSHNEQFF. The DNA of the CDR3 is TGTGCCAGCAGCTTAGCAAGCGGGAGTCACAATGAGCAGTTCTTC.

The chain carries TRBV4-1 and TRBJ2-3, with D unresolved. Between the trimmed V and J ends, which lost 2 bases and 1 base, there was a span of 10 bases. This CDR3 region has 15 residues. The germline V gene has CDR1 MGHRA and CDR2 YSYEKL. This CDR3 is CASSQSPLRTDTQYF. The CDR3 nucleotides read TGCGCCAGCAGCCAATCTCCTCTACGCACAGATACGCAGTATTTT.

This chain uses TRBV28 with TRBJ1-6; D uncertain. V was trimmed by 2 bases and J by 4 bases, leaving 12 bases between them. The germline V gene has CDR1 MDHEN and CDR2 SYDVKM. CDR3 size: 16 residues. CDR3 residues: CASSLPGSVYNSPLHF. Written as DNA, the CDR3 is TGTGCCAGCAGTTTACCGGGATCGGTTTATAATTCACCCCTCCACTTT.

This chain joins TRBV18 and TRBJ2-1, with D possibly matching TRBD2 (6 bases). The ends were cut back, 3 bases at V and 0 bases at J, with 15 bases in the middle. The germline V gene encodes CDR1 KGHSH and CDR2 LQKENI. The CDR3 consists of 17 residues. CDR3 DNA sequence: TGTGCCAGCTCACCCCCCCTTGGGGGGAGCTCCTACAATGAGCAGTTCTTC. Residues: CASSPPLGGSSYNEQFF.

This clone was observed a single time. The chain employs TRBV7-9 and TRBJ2-7, with a weak D call TRBD2 (6 bases). The length of the CDR3 is 17 residues. Trimming removed 8 bases from V and 4 bases from J, with 27 bases in between. Germline CDR1 and CDR2: SEHNR and FQNEAQ (reference sequence). The CDR3 loop is CASSNRDFLRRGYEQYF. As DNA, the CDR3 is TGTGCCAGCTCCAACCGGGACTTCCTCCGGAGGGGTTACGAGCAGTACTTC.

This chain links TRBV9 with TRBJ2-1; TRBD1 matches at 9 bases. This CDR3 contains 12 residues. Germline trimming cut 3 bases from V and 10 bases from J; bases unmatched to any gene: 2. Germline CDR1 SGDLS, CDR2 YYNGEE. The CDR3 is CASSAGQGEQFF. CDR3 DNA sequence: TGTGCCAGCAGCGCCGGACAGGGGGAGCAGTTCTTC.

The chain carries TRBV6-5 and TRBJ2-1; tentative D call: TRBD1 (5 bases). The CDR3 is 15 amino acids. V shed 6 bases and J shed 4 bases, with 16 bases lying between them. Germline loops: CDR1 MNHEY, CDR2 SVGAGI. CDR3 DNA sequence: TGTGCCAGCAGATCCCCGACAGCGACATACAATGAGCAGTTCTTC. It is translated as CASRSPTATYNEQFF.

The chain carries TRBV19 and TRBJ2-3; tentative D call: TRBD2 (6 bases). Germline V gene lookup returns CDR1 LNHDA and CDR2 SQIVND (reference sequence). This CDR3 contains 16 residues. V lost 5 bases, J lost 3 bases, and 18 bases lay in between. The CDR3 loop is CASSGPTSSWTDTQYF. The CDR3 nucleotides are TGTGCCAGTAGTGGCCCCACTAGCTCCTGGACAGATACGCAGTATTTT.

The chain links TRBV29-1 to TRBJ2-5, with TRBD2 as a possible D gene (5 bases). The assigned J gene may be wrong: the sequence end matches TRBJ2-7 better. This CDR3 is built from 13 residues. Germline V lookup: CDR1 SQVTM, CDR2 ANQGSEA. The CDR3 DNA sequence: TGCAGCGTCTTAACCTCCCTAGGAGGCGAGCAGTACTTC. Its protein is CSVLTSLGGEQYF.

This rearrangement joins TRBV6-4 to TRBJ2-3, with 9 bases fitting TRBD2. Germline CDR1 is MRHNA and CDR2 is SNTAGT. The CDR3 extends over 16 amino acids. V lost 3 bases to trimming and J lost 4 bases; unmatched junction nucleotides: 8. The CDR3 here is CASSESNLAGPDTQYF. The CDR3 DNA follows: TGTGCCAGCAGTGAATCGAACCTAGCGGGACCAGATACGCAGTATTTT.

V is TRBV30 and J is TRBJ2-6, with D possibly TRBD2 on 6 matching bases. Trimming removed 3 bases at V and 0 bases at J, with 6 bases between. CDR3 length equals 14 residues. Germline CDR1 is GTSNPN and CDR2 is SVGIG (reference sequence). The chain's CDR3 is CAWRGGSGANVLTF. DNA of the CDR3: TGTGCCTGGAGGGGGGGCTCTGGGGCCAACGTCCTGACTTTC. Based on the CDR3 plus reference TRBV30 and TRBJ2-6, the full variable domain is SQTIHQWPATLVQPVGSPLSLECTVEGTSNPNLYWYRQAAGRGLQLLFYSVGIGQISSEVPQNLSASRPQDRQFILSSKKLLLSDSGFYLCAWRGGSGANVLTFGAGSRLTVL.

The chain employs TRBV5-4 and TRBJ2-1; D perhaps matches TRBD1 (5 bases). Germline CDR1 reads SGHNT; CDR2 reads YYREEE (reference sequence). V was shortened by 2 bases and J by 4 bases, with 13 bases between the two germline ends. The CDR3 contains 15 residues. CDR3 DNA: TGTGCCAGCAGCTTCGCAATAGGGGCATACAATGAGCAGTTCTTC. Translated, it gives CASSFAIGAYNEQFF.

This clone was counted a single time. The rearrangement links TRBV9 to TRBJ2-1, with 9 bases matching TRBD1. V dropped 0 bases and J dropped 5; count of bases not matched to a gene: 0. The germline CDR1 and CDR2 sequences are SGDLS and YYNGEE. The CDR3 has 14 amino acids. CDR3 sequence: CASSVGTGDNEQFF. CDR3 DNA sequence: TGTGCCAGCAGCGTAGGGACAGGGGACAATGAGCAGTTCTTC. Supplemented by reference TRBV9 and TRBJ2-1, the full variable domain reads DSGVTQTPKHLITATGQRVTLRCSPRSGDLSVYWYQQSLDQGLQFLIQYYNGEERAKGNILERFSAQQFPDLHSELNLSSLELGDSALYFCASSVGTGDNEQFFGPGTRLTVL.

V gene TRBV7-2 combines with J gene TRBJ1-5, with D possibly TRBD1 on 5 matching bases. Germline V gene sequence: CDR1 SGHTA, CDR2 FQGNSA. The CDR3 is 16 residues long. The ends were cut back, 10 bases at V and 1 base at J, with 20 bases in the middle. The CDR3 coding sequence is TGTGCCACCAAGCAAAGTGGTGGGGGGAGCAATCAGCCCCAGCATTTT. Translation: CATKQSGGGSNQPQHF.

The rearrangement links TRBV15 to TRBJ2-3; D is perhaps TRBD2 (6 bases). The CDR3 totals 15 residues. Trimming stripped 3 bases from V and 3 bases from J, with 13 bases between. Germline values: CDR1 LNHNV, CDR2 YYDKDF (reference sequence). In DNA form, the CDR3 reads TGTGCCACCAGCAGTTCCCCCGGGAGAACAGATACGCAGTATTTT. Translation gives CATSSSPGRTDTQYF.

The J gene is TRBJ1-5, the V gene TRBV28; a possible D gene is TRBD1 (6 bases). With 7 bases removed from V and 1 base from J, the gap between germline ends came to 14 bases. The CDR3 loop spans 15 amino acids. From germline, CDR1 is MDHEN and CDR2 SYDVKM. In DNA, the CDR3 is TGTGCCAGCACCTGGGGAGGGGGGAGCAATCAGCCCCAGCATTTT. It translates to CASTWGGGSNQPQHF.

This clone was observed once. The V call is TRBV5-1, the J call TRBJ2-1, with D perhaps matching TRBD2 (6 bases). The length of the CDR3 is 17 residues. In germline, CDR1 is SGHRS, CDR2 YFSETQ. V shed 0 bases and J shed 4 bases, with 17 bases lying between them. CDR3 DNA: TGCGCCAGCAGCTTGGTAATAGGGACTTTAACGTACAATGAGCAGTTCTTC. This encodes CASSLVIGTLTYNEQFF.

On this clone: One end of the junction is discordant with germline, which a read error may explain. In DNA, the CDR3 is TGTGCTAGCAGCCCTCAAGCGGGAGCCGTCTACGAGCAGTACTTC. Translating it yields CASSPQAGAVYEQYF. The chain joins TRBV7-7 to TRBJ2-7; 8 bases map to TRBD2. Germline V gene lookup returns CDR1 SSHAT and CDR2 FNYEAQ (reference sequence). This CDR3 region has 15 residues.